This T cell receptor (beta chain) was found in a study of T cells in Graves' hyperthyroidism and ophthalmopathy. Study information: Initial diagnosis, before any treatment, was when peripheral blood was collected. Study-wide points: In the blood, most expanded thyroid clonotypes above 0.001 appeared as well.

TCR beta CDR3 regions were amplified from RNA transcripts. The primer set for the first-round RT-PCR of the TCR CDR3 was HTBI. MiXCR was run by TCRdb on the multiplex PCR reads, yielding one entry per CDR3 protein. Counted here are about 180,000 distinct CDR3 sequences, about 17% occurring once; the ten biggest clones make up around 29%. Newly diagnosed hyperthyroidism, duration under 2 months, in patients aged 18 to 65. As regards this clonotype: No antigen is known for it. The CDR3 ends on some other residue instead of the conserved phenylalanine or tryptophan, so this is likely a read error.

This receptor was obtained from a woman in her forties or fifties with Graves' hyperthyroidism. Sequenced sample: blood.

The CDR3 region has the DNA TGTGCCAGTAGTATGGAGGGATCCCTTCGCTCCTACAATGAGCAGTTCCTC. It is translated as CASSMEGSLRSYNEQFL. The chain uses TRBV19 and TRBJ2-1, with D maybe TRBD2 (6 bases). V was pared by 3 bases and J by 0 bases, with 15 bases between. Per germline, CDR1 LNHDA and CDR2 SQIVND (reference sequence). CDR3 length equals 17 residues.